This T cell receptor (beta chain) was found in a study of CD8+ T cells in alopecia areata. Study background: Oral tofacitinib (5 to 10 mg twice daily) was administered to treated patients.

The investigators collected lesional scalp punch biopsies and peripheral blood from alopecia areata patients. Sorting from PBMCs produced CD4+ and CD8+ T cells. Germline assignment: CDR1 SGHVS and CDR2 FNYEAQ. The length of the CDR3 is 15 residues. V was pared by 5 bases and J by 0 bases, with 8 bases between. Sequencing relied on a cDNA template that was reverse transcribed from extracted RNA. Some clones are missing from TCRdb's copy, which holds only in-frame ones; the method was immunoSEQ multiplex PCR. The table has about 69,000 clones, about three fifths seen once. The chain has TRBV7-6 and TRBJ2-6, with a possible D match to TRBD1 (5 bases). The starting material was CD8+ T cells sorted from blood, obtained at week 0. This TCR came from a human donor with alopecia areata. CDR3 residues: CASSEDISGANVLTF. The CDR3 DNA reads TGTGCCAGCAGCGAGGACATCTCTGGGGCCAACGTCCTGACTTTC.